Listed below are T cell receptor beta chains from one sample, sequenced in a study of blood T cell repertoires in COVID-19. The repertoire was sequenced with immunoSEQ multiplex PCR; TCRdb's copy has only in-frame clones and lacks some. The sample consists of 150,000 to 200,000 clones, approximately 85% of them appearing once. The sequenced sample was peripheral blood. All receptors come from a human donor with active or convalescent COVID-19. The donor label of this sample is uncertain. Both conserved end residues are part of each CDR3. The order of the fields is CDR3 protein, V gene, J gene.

CDR3 protein: CASGLGTYRDTEAFF
V gene: TRBV12-5
J gene: TRBJ1-1

CDR3 protein: CASSAHRGFTDTQYF
V gene: TRBV9
J gene: TRBJ2-3

CDR3 protein: CASSRQATYGYTF
V gene: TRBV19
J gene: TRBJ1-2

CDR3 protein: CASSQDTASGGTLLSTDTQYF
V gene: TRBV4-2
J gene: TRBJ2-3

CDR3 protein: CASREQGSNNSPLHF
V gene: TRBV19
J gene: TRBJ1-6

CDR3 protein: CASSLAGEDTQYF
V gene: TRBV12-3/TRBV12-4
J gene: TRBJ2-3

CDR3 protein: CASRPGDRGLFGYTF
V gene: TRBV19
J gene: TRBJ1-2

CDR3 protein: CASSYSWGGSYNEQFF
V gene: TRBV6-2/TRBV6-3
J gene: TRBJ2-1

CDR3 protein: CASSYSGRGVNTQYF
V gene: TRBV6-5
J gene: TRBJ2-3

CDR3 protein: CASSVGPGPYEQYF
V gene: TRBV9
J gene: TRBJ2-7

CDR3 protein: CASSLFLQGMAGNTIYF
V gene: TRBV5-6
J gene: TRBJ1-3

CDR3 protein: CASSPGQGAYNEQFF
V gene: TRBV6-5
J gene: TRBJ2-1

CDR3 protein: CASSPQGAGNTEAFF
V gene: TRBV2
J gene: TRBJ1-1

CDR3 protein: CASSILRSTSPRPNEQFF
V gene: TRBV19
J gene: TRBJ2-1

CDR3 protein: CASSLRPPGLNSPLHF
V gene: TRBV27
J gene: TRBJ1-6

CDR3 protein: CAWWIAGEAFF
V gene: TRBV30
J gene: TRBJ1-1

CDR3 protein: CASSELAGPETQYF
V gene: TRBV2
J gene: TRBJ2-5

CDR3 protein: CAISWTSATDTQYF
V gene: TRBV10-3
J gene: TRBJ2-3

CDR3 protein: CASSEGVGNTIYF
V gene: TRBV5-4
J gene: TRBJ1-3

CDR3 protein: CASSPGGEQYF
V gene: TRBV7-2
J gene: TRBJ2-7

CDR3 protein: CASSFDSQETQYF
V gene: TRBV5-4
J gene: TRBJ2-5

CDR3 protein: CASSVGGAQGYTF
V gene: TRBV9
J gene: TRBJ1-2

CDR3 protein: CASSREQIYGYTF
V gene: TRBV5-1
J gene: TRBJ1-2

CDR3 protein: CSASPRTGDMDTIYF
V gene: TRBV20-1
J gene: TRBJ1-3

CDR3 protein: CASRFQALNTEAFF
V gene: TRBV6-6
J gene: TRBJ1-1

CDR3 protein: CASSFKGQGFINYGYTF
V gene: TRBV7-2
J gene: TRBJ1-2

CDR3 protein: CATSRDRYNEQFF
V gene: TRBV15
J gene: TRBJ2-1

CDR3 protein: CASSLGQGNNSPLHF
V gene: TRBV7-8
J gene: TRBJ1-6

CDR3 protein: CASSRGRGGDTGELFF
V gene: TRBV3-1/TRBV3-2
J gene: TRBJ2-2

CDR3 protein: CASSDKRSGTQYF
V gene: TRBV6-4
J gene: TRBJ2-3

CDR3 protein: CASSFRGSYNEQFF
V gene: TRBV27
J gene: TRBJ2-1

CDR3 protein: CATSFDRELAKNIQYF
V gene: TRBV15
J gene: TRBJ2-4

CDR3 protein: CASSQEIPSGGYNEQFF
V gene: TRBV4-3
J gene: TRBJ2-1

CDR3 protein: CASSPSLEYYASGELFF
V gene: TRBV5-4
J gene: TRBJ2-2

CDR3 protein: CASSLPGGAGDTQYF
V gene: TRBV28
J gene: TRBJ2-3

CDR3 protein: CASRRQGVIYEQYF
V gene: TRBV19
J gene: TRBJ2-7

CDR3 protein: CASSLALSPSGYNEQFF
V gene: TRBV5-1
J gene: TRBJ2-1

CDR3 protein: CASSHSAGEQFF
V gene: TRBV5-4
J gene: TRBJ2-1

CDR3 protein: CASSRGGWELFF
V gene: TRBV14
J gene: TRBJ2-2

CDR3 protein: CASIQAGNQPQHF
V gene: TRBV28
J gene: TRBJ1-5

CDR3 protein: CASSSRGSLLYF
V gene: TRBV11-3
J gene: TRBJ2-5

CDR3 protein: CASSLELRQSSYNEQFF
V gene: TRBV7-2
J gene: TRBJ2-1

CDR3 protein: CASSPGTSGSYTGELFF
V gene: TRBV6-6
J gene: TRBJ2-2

CDR3 protein: CASSVVGGGGQETQYF
V gene: TRBV9
J gene: TRBJ2-5

CDR3 protein: CASSPPGGAGYEQYF
V gene: TRBV5-1
J gene: TRBJ2-7

CDR3 protein: CASSLAQVQAEKLFF
V gene: TRBV7-9
J gene: TRBJ1-4

CDR3 protein: CASSLSNRVYGYTF
V gene: TRBV28
J gene: TRBJ1-2

CDR3 protein: CASSKHSDRGHTGELFF
V gene: TRBV21-1
J gene: TRBJ2-2

CDR3 protein: CASSTTQGAGQPQHF
V gene: TRBV5-8
J gene: TRBJ1-5

CDR3 protein: CASSLGTSGSWTYEQYF
V gene: TRBV4-2
J gene: TRBJ2-7

CDR3 protein: CATTHGGFTDTQYF
V gene: TRBV7-2
J gene: TRBJ2-3

CDR3 protein: CASSLRGRGAGANEQFF
V gene: TRBV11-3
J gene: TRBJ2-1

CDR3 protein: CASSMPANQPQHF
V gene: TRBV19
J gene: TRBJ1-5

CDR3 protein: CASSYSDPSGIYNEQFF
V gene: TRBV6-2/TRBV6-3
J gene: TRBJ2-1

CDR3 protein: CASSLAGGQAAYGYTF
V gene: TRBV7-9
J gene: TRBJ1-2

CDR3 protein: CASSPGHLRETQYF
V gene: TRBV9
J gene: TRBJ2-5